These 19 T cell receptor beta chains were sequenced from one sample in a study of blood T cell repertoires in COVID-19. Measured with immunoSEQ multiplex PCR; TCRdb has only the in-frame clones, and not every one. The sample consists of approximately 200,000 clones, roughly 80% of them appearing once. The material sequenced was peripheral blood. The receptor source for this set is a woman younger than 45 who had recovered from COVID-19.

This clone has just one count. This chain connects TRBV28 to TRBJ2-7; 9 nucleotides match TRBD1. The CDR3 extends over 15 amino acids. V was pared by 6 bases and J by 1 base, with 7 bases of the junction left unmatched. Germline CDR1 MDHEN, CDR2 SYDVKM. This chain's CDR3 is CASSSRTGASYEQYF. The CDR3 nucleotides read TGTGCCAGCAGCAGTAGGACAGGGGCGTCCTACGAGCAGTACTTC.

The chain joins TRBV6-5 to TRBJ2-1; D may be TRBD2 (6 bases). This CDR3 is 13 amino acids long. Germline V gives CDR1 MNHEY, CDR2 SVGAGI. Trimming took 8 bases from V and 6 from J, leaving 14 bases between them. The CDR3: CASQTSGGNEQFF. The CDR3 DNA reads TGTGCCAGCCAAACCTCCGGGGGCAATGAGCAGTTCTTC.

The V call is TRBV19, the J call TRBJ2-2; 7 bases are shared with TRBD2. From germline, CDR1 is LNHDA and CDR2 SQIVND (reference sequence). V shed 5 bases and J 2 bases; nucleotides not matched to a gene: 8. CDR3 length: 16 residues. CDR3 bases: TGTGCCAGTAGTGGACGAAGCGGGGTTAACACCGGGGAGCTGTTTTTT. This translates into CASSGRSGVNTGELFF.

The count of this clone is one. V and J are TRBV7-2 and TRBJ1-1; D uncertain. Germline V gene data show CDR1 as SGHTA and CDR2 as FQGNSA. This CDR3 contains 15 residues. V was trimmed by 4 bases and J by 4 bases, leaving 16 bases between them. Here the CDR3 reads CASSSLVGLGTEAFF. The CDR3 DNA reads TGTGCCAGCAGCTCCCTTGTTGGGCTGGGCACTGAAGCTTTCTTT. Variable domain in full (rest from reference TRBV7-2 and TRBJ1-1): GAGVSQSPSNKVTEKGKDVELRCDPISGHTALYWYRQSLGQGLEFLIYFQGNSAPDKSGLPSDRFSAERTGGSVSTLTIQRTQQEDSAVYLCASSSLVGLGTEAFFGQGTRLTVV.

This chain's CDR3 is CASSVTSGRTSSEQYF. The CDR3 DNA sequence: TGTGCCAGCAGCGTAACTAGCGGGAGGACGTCTTCCGAGCAGTACTTC. The gene calls are TRBV9 and TRBJ2-7; 12 bases agree with TRBD2. The CDR3 loop spans 16 amino acids. J was trimmed by 6 bases and V by 1 base; bases with no gene match: 8. Germline CDR1 and CDR2: SGDLS and YYNGEE.

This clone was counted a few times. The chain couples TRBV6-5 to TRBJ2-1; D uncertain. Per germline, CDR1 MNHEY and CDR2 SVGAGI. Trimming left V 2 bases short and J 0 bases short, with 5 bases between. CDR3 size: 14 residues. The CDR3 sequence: CASSYQRSYNEQFF. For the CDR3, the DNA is TGTGCCAGCAGTTACCAGCGCTCCTACAATGAGCAGTTCTTC.

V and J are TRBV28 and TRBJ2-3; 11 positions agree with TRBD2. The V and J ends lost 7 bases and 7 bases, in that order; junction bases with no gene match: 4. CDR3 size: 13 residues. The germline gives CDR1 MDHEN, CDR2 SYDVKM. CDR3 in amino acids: CASKTSGSHTQYF. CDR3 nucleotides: TGTGCCAGCAAAACTAGCGGGAGTCATACGCAGTATTTT.

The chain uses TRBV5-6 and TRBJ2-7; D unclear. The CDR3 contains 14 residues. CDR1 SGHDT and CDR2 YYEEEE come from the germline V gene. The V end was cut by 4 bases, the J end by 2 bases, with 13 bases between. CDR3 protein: CASSAVTNPYEQYF. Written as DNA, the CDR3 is TGTGCCAGCAGCGCGGTAACTAATCCCTACGAGCAGTACTTC.

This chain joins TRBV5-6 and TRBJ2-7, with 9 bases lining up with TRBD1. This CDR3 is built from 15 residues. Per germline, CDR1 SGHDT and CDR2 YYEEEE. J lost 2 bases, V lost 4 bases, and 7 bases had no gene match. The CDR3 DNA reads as TGTGCCAGCAGCCTTTCCGGGACAGGGCCCTACGAGCAGTACTTC. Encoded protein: CASSLSGTGPYEQYF.

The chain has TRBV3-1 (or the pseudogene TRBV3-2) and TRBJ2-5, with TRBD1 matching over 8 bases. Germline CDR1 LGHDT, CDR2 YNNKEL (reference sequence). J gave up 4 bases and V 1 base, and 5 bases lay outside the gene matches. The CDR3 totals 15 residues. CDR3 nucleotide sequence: TGTGCCAGCAGCCAAGTGGTAACAGGGGGAGAGACCCAGTACTTC. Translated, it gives CASSQVVTGGETQYF.

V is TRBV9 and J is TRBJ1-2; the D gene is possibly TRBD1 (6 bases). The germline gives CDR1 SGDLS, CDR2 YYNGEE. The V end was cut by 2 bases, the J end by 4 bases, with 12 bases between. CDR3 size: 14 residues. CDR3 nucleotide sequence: TGTGCCAGCAGCGTTGACCAGGGGATCTATGGCTACACCTTC. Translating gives CASSVDQGIYGYTF.

This CDR3 reads CASSLFGTSGSTNTGELFF. Written as DNA, the CDR3 is TGTGCCAGCAGTTTATTCGGGACTAGCGGGAGTACGAACACCGGGGAGCTGTTTTTT. The chain links TRBV27 to TRBJ2-2; 14 nucleotides line up with TRBD2. The CDR3 covers 19 residues. Germline values: CDR1 MNHEY, CDR2 SMNVEV (reference sequence). The trim removed 1 base at V and 0 bases at J, leaving 4 bases unmatched.

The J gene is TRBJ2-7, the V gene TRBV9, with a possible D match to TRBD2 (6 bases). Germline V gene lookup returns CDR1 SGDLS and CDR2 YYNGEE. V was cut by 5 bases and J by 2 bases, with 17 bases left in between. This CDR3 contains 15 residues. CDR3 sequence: CASSFGVTGAYEQYF. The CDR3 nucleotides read TGTGCCAGCAGTTTCGGGGTAACGGGGGCCTACGAGCAGTACTTC.

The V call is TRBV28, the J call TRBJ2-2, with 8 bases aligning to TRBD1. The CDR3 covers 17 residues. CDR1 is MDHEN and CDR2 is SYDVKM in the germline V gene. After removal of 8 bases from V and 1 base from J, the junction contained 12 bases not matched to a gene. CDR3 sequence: CASFTNGQGLNTGELFF. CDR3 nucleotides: TGTGCCAGCTTTACCAACGGACAGGGTTTGAACACCGGGGAGCTGTTTTTT.

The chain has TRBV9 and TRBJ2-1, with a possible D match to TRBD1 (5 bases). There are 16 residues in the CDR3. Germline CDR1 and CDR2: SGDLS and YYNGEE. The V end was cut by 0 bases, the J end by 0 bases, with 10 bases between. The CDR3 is CASSVGWGNSYNEQFF. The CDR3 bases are TGTGCCAGCAGCGTAGGATGGGGCAACTCCTACAATGAGCAGTTCTTC.

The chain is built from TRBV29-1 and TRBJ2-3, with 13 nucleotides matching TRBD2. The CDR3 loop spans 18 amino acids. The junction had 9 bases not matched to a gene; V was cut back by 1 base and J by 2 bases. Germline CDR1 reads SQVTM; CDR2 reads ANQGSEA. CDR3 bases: TGCAGCGTTGAAGGAGGAACTAGCGGGAGGGCAACCACAGATACGCAGTATTTT. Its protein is CSVEGGTSGRATTDTQYF.

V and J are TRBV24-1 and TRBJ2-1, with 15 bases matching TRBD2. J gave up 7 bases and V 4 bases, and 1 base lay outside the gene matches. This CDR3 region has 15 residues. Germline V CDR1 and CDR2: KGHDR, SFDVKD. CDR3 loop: CATSDGTSGRNEQFF. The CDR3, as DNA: TGTGCCACCAGTGACGGGACTAGCGGGAGGAATGAGCAGTTCTTC.

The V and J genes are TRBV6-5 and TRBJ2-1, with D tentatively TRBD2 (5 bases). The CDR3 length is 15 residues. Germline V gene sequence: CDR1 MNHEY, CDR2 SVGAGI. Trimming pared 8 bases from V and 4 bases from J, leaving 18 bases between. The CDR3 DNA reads TGTGCCAGCGTAGGTACGGGATCGTCTTACAATGAGCAGTTCTTC. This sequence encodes CASVGTGSSYNEQFF.

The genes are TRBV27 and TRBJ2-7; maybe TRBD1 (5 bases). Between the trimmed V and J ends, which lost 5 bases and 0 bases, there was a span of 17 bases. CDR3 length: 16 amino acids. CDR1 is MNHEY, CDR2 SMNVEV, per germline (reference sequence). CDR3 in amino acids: CASSPSRTWSSYEQYF. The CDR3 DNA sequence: TGTGCCAGCAGTCCGTCGAGGACATGGAGCTCCTACGAGCAGTACTTC.